These T cell receptor beta chains were read from a single sample in a study of PD-1 blockade in classical Hodgkin lymphoma. The table came from immunoSEQ multiplex PCR; TCRdb's copy has only in-frame clones and leaves some out. This sample has approximately 84,000 clones, with over 80% found just once. Here the sequenced sample was peripheral blood mononuclear cells (PBMCs), taken before the fourth cycle of nivolumab. Source of these receptors: a human donor with classical Hodgkin lymphoma. Both conserved end residues are trimmed from each CDR3. The order of the fields is CDR3 length, V gene, J gene, CDR3 protein.

len: 12
v_gene: TRBV5-1
j_gene: TRBJ2-7
CDR3aa: ASSLDRESYEQY

len: 13
v_gene: TRBV6-1
j_gene: TRBJ2-2
CDR3aa: ASSPWDAGTGELF

len: 12
v_gene: TRBV7-9
j_gene: TRBJ2-5
CDR3aa: ASSLGGGPETQY

len: 13
v_gene: TRBV7-6
j_gene: TRBJ2-1
CDR3aa: ASSPGTGGGNEQF

len: 10
v_gene: TRBV7-5
j_gene: TRBJ2-3
CDR3aa: VDSGSTDTQY

len: 12
v_gene: TRBV5-1
j_gene: TRBJ2-7
CDR3aa: ASSLVTGDYEQY

len: 13
v_gene: TRBV28
j_gene: TRBJ2-3
CDR3aa: ASSPGGDSTDTQY

len: 12
v_gene: TRBV7-3
j_gene: TRBJ1-1
CDR3aa: ASSPTGPNTEAF

len: 13
v_gene: TRBV5-1
j_gene: TRBJ1-4
CDR3aa: ASSLGGTTNEKLF

len: 8
v_gene: TRBV2
j_gene: TRBJ1-1
CDR3aa: ASPRNEAF

len: 13
v_gene: TRBV5-4
j_gene: TRBJ2-2
CDR3aa: ASSPERQASGELF

len: 14
v_gene: TRBV5-1
j_gene: TRBJ2-3
CDR3aa: ASRWSSGRARDTQY

len: 17
v_gene: TRBV4-1
j_gene: TRBJ1-2
CDR3aa: ASSQDEGVASTGYKGYT

len: 14
v_gene: TRBV28
j_gene: TRBJ1-3
CDR3aa: ASSLSQGGSGNTIY

len: 11
v_gene: TRBV29-1
j_gene: TRBJ2-5
CDR3aa: SVERGQQETQY

len: 13
v_gene: TRBV5-1
j_gene: TRBJ1-1
CDR3aa: ASSDPGRGLTEAF

len: 10
v_gene: TRBV7-2
j_gene: TRBJ1-1
CDR3aa: ASSTLNTEAF

len: 12
v_gene: TRBV19
j_gene: TRBJ2-3
CDR3aa: ASRLAGTTDTQY

len: 10
v_gene: TRBV15
j_gene: TRBJ2-7
CDR3aa: ATSTDQREQY

len: 12
v_gene: TRBV5-1
j_gene: TRBJ2-7
CDR3aa: ASSWGLPSYEQY

len: 12
v_gene: TRBV2
j_gene: TRBJ2-3
CDR3aa: AFKRIKGSDTQY

len: 14
v_gene: TRBV5-4
j_gene: TRBJ2-5
CDR3aa: ASSFGGLPSRETQY

len: 12
v_gene: TRBV19
j_gene: TRBJ2-5
CDR3aa: ATGSFAGQETQY

len: 11
v_gene: TRBV6-5
j_gene: TRBJ2-1
CDR3aa: ASSWLAGEVQF

len: 11
v_gene: TRBV10-3
j_gene: TRBJ2-2
CDR3aa: AIGAGGTGELF

len: 14
v_gene: TRBV28
j_gene: TRBJ1-4
CDR3aa: ASSLSLGTLGEKLF

len: 11
v_gene: TRBV7-9
j_gene: TRBJ1-1
CDR3aa: ASEGTDDTEAF

len: 10
v_gene: TRBV25-1
j_gene: TRBJ2-5
CDR3aa: ASSWDQETQY

len: 12
v_gene: TRBV6-1
j_gene: TRBJ2-7
CDR3aa: ASSEVGPSYEQY

len: 13
v_gene: TRBV6-6
j_gene: TRBJ2-5
CDR3aa: ASSPPDGSGKTQY

len: 14
v_gene: TRBV7-3
j_gene: TRBJ2-2
CDR3aa: ASSLSFLGNTGELF

len: 12
v_gene: TRBV19
j_gene: TRBJ2-7
CDR3aa: ASSNAAGAYEQY

len: 11
v_gene: TRBV5-1
j_gene: TRBJ2-7
CDR3aa: ASSRQGADEQY

len: 11
v_gene: TRBV10-3
j_gene: TRBJ1-2
CDR3aa: AISDSRNYGYT

len: 12
v_gene: TRBV7-9
j_gene: TRBJ2-7
CDR3aa: ASDNQGISYEQY

len: 16
v_gene: TRBV6-1
j_gene: TRBJ2-6
CDR3aa: ASSEAKTGQAGANVLT

len: 11
v_gene: TRBV5-4
j_gene: TRBJ2-2
CDR3aa: ASSLPNTGELF

len: 12
v_gene: TRBV5-1
j_gene: TRBJ1-2
CDR3aa: ASSPDGTNYGYT

len: 16
v_gene: TRBV5-1
j_gene: TRBJ2-3
CDR3aa: ASSLVSGGDLRADTQY

len: 12
v_gene: TRBV13
j_gene: TRBJ2-1
CDR3aa: ASSLGLVADEQF

len: 12
v_gene: TRBV4-1
j_gene: TRBJ1-6
CDR3aa: ASSLGQGSAPLH

len: 11
v_gene: TRBV7-2
j_gene: TRBJ2-1
CDR3aa: ASSLVVGGEQF

len: 16
v_gene: TRBV10-3
j_gene: TRBJ1-1
CDR3aa: AISGAKGRQGVNTEAF

len: 12
v_gene: TRBV11-1
j_gene: TRBJ2-1
CDR3aa: ASSSAGGPNEQF

len: 13
v_gene: TRBV29-1
j_gene: TRBJ2-1
CDR3aa: SVDRRDRGDSEQF

len: 14
v_gene: TRBV21-1
j_gene: TRBJ2-7
CDR3aa: ASSKEVGQRAYEQY

len: 12
v_gene: TRBV5-6
j_gene: TRBJ2-5
CDR3aa: ASSLDPGQETQY

len: 15
v_gene: TRBV9
j_gene: TRBJ2-1
CDR3aa: ASSVGIGRSSYNEQF

len: 11
v_gene: TRBV6-5
j_gene: TRBJ2-5
CDR3aa: ASNLGWGETQY

len: 16
v_gene: TRBV28
j_gene: TRBJ2-7
CDR3aa: ASSGQPGTSGRAYEQY

len: 13
v_gene: TRBV2
j_gene: TRBJ2-3
CDR3aa: ASSLLTGGTDTQY

len: 12
v_gene: TRBV7-2
j_gene: TRBJ2-5
CDR3aa: ASSLAWGQETQY

len: 12
v_gene: TRBV6-1
j_gene: TRBJ2-2
CDR3aa: ASSRDPNTGELF

len: 15
v_gene: TRBV9
j_gene: TRBJ2-5
CDR3aa: ASSTGGLAGEKETQY

len: 10
v_gene: TRBV6-1
j_gene: TRBJ2-7
CDR3aa: AITTGAYEQY

len: 13
v_gene: TRBV27
j_gene: TRBJ2-5
CDR3aa: ASSRRTHARETQY

len: 11
v_gene: TRBV29-1
j_gene: TRBJ2-5
CDR3aa: SVWGTGQETQY

len: 14
v_gene: TRBV19
j_gene: TRBJ2-5
CDR3aa: ASGPSLKTGEETQY

len: 11
v_gene: TRBV5-6
j_gene: TRBJ1-2
CDR3aa: ASSSTPNYGYT